This T cell receptor (beta chain) is drawn from a study of cytomegalovirus exposure and HLA in healthy donors. Whole-study findings and limits: Later work associated roughly 15,000 TCR beta sequences with HLA alleles at 0.05 false discovery rate. The productive fraction for most TCR beta V segments was about 90% or about 30% in an earlier analysis. Per published reports, the classifier diagnosed cytomegalovirus status with high specificity and sensitivity.

Researchers ran the PCR with 60 Vbeta and 13 Jbeta primers. Measured with immunoSEQ multiplex PCR; TCRdb has only the in-frame clones, and not every one. The repertoire includes roughly 200,000 clones, more than 65% of them detected once, and 0.63% sits in the top ten. V lost 4 bases to trimming and J lost 5 bases, with 12 bases between them. This CDR3 has 14 amino acids. Germline V gene data show CDR1 as SGHNT and CDR2 as YYREEE (reference sequence). About this clone itself: What it recognizes is unknown.

The receptor was isolated from a man aged 18 to 30 in good health and CMV-seronegative. This chain joins TRBV5-4 and TRBJ1-4; possibly TRBD1 for D (5 bases). Sequenced input: PBMCs. The CDR3 DNA is TGTGCCAGCAGCGCCGGGACTGAAAATGAAAAACTGTTTTTT. It yields the protein CASSAGTENEKLFF.